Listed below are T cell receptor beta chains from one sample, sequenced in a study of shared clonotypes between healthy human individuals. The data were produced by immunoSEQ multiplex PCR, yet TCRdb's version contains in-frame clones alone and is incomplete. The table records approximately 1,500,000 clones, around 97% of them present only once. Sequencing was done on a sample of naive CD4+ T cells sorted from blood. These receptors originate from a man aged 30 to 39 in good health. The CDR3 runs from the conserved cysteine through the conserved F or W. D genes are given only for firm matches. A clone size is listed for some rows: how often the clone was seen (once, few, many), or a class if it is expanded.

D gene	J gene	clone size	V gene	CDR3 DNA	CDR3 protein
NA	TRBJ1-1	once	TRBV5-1	TGCGCCAGCAGCTTGGCCCAGGACCCAGGCACTGAAGCTTTCTTT	CASSLAQDPGTEAFF
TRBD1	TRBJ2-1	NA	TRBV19	TGTGCCAGTATTGACCGTCGAGGGACAGGGGGCAGTGAGCAGTTCTTC	CASIDRRGTGGSEQFF
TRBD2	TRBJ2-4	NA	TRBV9	TGTGCCAGCAGTGCCCTTGGGGGGGAGGCCAAAAACATTCAGTACTTC	CASSALGGEAKNIQYF
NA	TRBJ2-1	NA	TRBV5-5	TGTGCCAGCAGCTCCGGAGGTTTGATGGCGGCTGAGCAGTTCTTC	CASSSGGLMAAEQFF
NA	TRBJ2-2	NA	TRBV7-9	TGTGCCAGCAGCTTTCCAACCAAGGGTTCTACCCCTCACACCGGGGAGCTGTTTTTT	CASSFPTKGSTPHTGELFF
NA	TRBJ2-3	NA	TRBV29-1	TGCAGCCCGCGGGTGGGGAACACAGATACGCAGTATTTT	CSPRVGNTDTQYF
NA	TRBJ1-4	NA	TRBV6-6	TGTGCCAGCAGTTACATGTGGGGGATCTCTAATGAAAAACTGTTTTTT	CASSYMWGISNEKLFF
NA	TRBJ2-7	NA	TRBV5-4	TGTGCCAGCAGCTTGGGAACGGTCTCCTACGAGCAGTACTTC	CASSLGTVSYEQYF
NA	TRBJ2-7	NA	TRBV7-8	TGTGCCAGCAGCTTAGGGGAGACCTACGAGCAGTACTTC	CASSLGETYEQYF
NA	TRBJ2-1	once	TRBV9	TGTGCCAGCAGCTCCCTGACTAGCTACAATGAGCAGTTCTTC	CASSSLTSYNEQFF
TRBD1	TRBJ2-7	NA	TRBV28	TGTGCCAGCAGTTTCTCGGCAGGGGGCAACTGGCAGTACTTC	CASSFSAGGNWQYF
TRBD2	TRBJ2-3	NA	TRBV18	TGTGCCAGCTCACCCCTCGGCGGACTAGCGGACACAGATACGCAGTATTTT	CASSPLGGLADTDTQYF
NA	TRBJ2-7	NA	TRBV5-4	TGTGCCAGCAGCCTCGCTAAGGGCTTGGTCGAGCAGTACTTC	CASSLAKGLVEQYF
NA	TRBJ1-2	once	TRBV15	TGTGCCACCAGCGGGGGCCCCGGGGGGCGGGATGGCTACACCTTC	CATSGGPGGRDGYTF
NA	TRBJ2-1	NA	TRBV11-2	TGTGCCAGCAGCTTGGGTATTGAGCAGTTCTTC	CASSLGIEQFF
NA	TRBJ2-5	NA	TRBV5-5	TGTGCCAGCAGCTTGGCCCCGGTATCAGAGACCCAGTACTTC	CASSLAPVSETQYF
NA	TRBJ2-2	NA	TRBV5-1	TGCGCCAGCAGCTTGTGGCAGACGAACACCGGGGAGCTGTTTTTT	CASSLWQTNTGELFF
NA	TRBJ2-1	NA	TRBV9	TGTGCCAGCAGCCCCCTCGTCGGGGCGGGAAATGAGCAGTTCTTC	CASSPLVGAGNEQFF
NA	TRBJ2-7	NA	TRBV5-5	TGTGCCAGCAGCTTGGAGGGGATGGTCAACTACGAGCAGTACTTC	CASSLEGMVNYEQYF
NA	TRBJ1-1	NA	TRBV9	TGTGCCAGCAGCGTAGAGCCACAAGAAAGAGGCGAAGCTTTCTTT	CASSVEPQERGEAFF
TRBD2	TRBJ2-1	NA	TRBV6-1	TGTGCCAGCAGTGGGGGACTACCGACCTACAATGAGCAGTTCTTC	CASSGGLPTYNEQFF
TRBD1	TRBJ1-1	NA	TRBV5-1	TGCGCCAGCAGCTTGGCTAGGTCAGGGGGTGAAGCTTTCTTT	CASSLARSGGEAFF
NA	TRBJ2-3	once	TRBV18	TGTGCCAGCTCAACGGGACCAGATACGCAGTATTTT	CASSTGPDTQYF
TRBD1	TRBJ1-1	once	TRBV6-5	TGTGCCAGCAGTTACGGACAGGGGGCGGTCTGGACTGAAGCTTTCTTT	CASSYGQGAVWTEAFF
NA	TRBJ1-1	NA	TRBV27	TGTGCCAGCAGTTCCCTCAGGGGTACGAACACTGAAGCTTTCTTT	CASSSLRGTNTEAFF
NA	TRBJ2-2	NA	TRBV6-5	TGTGCCAGCAGTGACAGGAAAAGGGCCGGGGAGCTGTTTTTT	CASSDRKRAGELFF
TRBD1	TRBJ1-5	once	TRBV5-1	TGCGCCAGCAGCTTGGCGGGACAGGTTAATCAGCCCCAGCATTTT	CASSLAGQVNQPQHF
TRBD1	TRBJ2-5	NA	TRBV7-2	TGTGCCAGCAGCTTAATCCAGGGGGCGAGTGATGAGACCCAGTACTTC	CASSLIQGASDETQYF
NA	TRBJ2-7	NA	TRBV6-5	TGTGCCAGCAGTCGAGCTACAGATCCCTACGAGCAGTACTTC	CASSRATDPYEQYF
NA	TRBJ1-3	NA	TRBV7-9	TGTGCCAGCAGCCCTACCCGGGACACAATACAAACTGGAAACACCATATATTTT	CASSPTRDTIQTGNTIYF
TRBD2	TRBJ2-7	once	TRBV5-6	TGTGCCAGCAGCTGGGGAAGCGGGAGCTCCTACGAGCAGTACTTC	CASSWGSGSSYEQYF
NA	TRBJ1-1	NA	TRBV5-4	TGTGCCAGCAGGGGTGGTCTTGAGGGATACACTGAAGCTTTCTTT	CASRGGLEGYTEAFF
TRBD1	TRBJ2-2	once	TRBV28	TGTGCCAGCAGTTTGCCCAGGGGGACGGGCACCGGGGAGCTGTTTTTT	CASSLPRGTGTGELFF
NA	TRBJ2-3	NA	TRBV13	TGTGCCAGCAGCTTAAGTTCGAGGGCCGGAGATACGCAGTATTTT	CASSLSSRAGDTQYF
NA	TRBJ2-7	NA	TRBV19	TGTGCCAGTAGTGCAGGGGTAAACTCCTACGAGCAGTACTTC	CASSAGVNSYEQYF
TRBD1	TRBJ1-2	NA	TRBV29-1	TGCAGCGTTGAGGTGACAGGGGGCGCGGACGGCTACACCTTC	CSVEVTGGADGYTF
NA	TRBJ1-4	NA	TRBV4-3	TGCGCCAGCAGCCCGCGGAGAACAGGGATTTTCAATGAAAAACTGTTTTTT	CASSPRRTGIFNEKLFF
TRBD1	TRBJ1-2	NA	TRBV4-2	TGTGCCAGCAGCCGACTAGACTCCGGGACAGGGCTAAACTATGGCTACACCTTC	CASSRLDSGTGLNYGYTF
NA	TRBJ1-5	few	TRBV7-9	TGTGCCAGCAGCTTAACTGGTCAGCCCCAGCATTTT	CASSLTGQPQHF
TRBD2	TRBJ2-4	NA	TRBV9	TGTGCCAGCAGCGTAGGCGGACTAGAGGGCATTCAGTACTTC	CASSVGGLEGIQYF
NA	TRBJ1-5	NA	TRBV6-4	TGTGCCAGCAGTGACTCGAGGCGGCGTAGGGGGAGAGGGCCCCAGCATTTT	CASSDSRRRRGRGPQHF
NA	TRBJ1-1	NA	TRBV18	TGTGCCAGCTCACTAGGACAGACAGAAGCTTTCTTT	CASSLGQTEAFF
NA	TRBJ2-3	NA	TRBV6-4	TGTGCCAGCAGTGACCAACCCTCGGTCGGGGGTGGAACGCAGTATTTT	CASSDQPSVGGGTQYF
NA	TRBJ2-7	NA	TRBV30	TGTGCCTGGAGTTTAGGGTTCCCCTACGAGCAGTACTTC	CAWSLGFPYEQYF
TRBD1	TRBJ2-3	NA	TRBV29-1	TGCAGCGTTGAAGTGGGGACAGCCACGCAGTATTTT	CSVEVGTATQYF
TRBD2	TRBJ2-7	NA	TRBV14	TGTGCCCGCAGCCGCGGGGGGGGAGGGCGCTCCTACGAGCAGTACTTC	CARSRGGGGRSYEQYF
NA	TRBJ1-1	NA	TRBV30	TGTGCCTGGAGTGTTAGTCCGGCCAGGGGTCGGACGGGGCCGAGCACTGAAGCTTTCTTT	CAWSVSPARGRTGPSTEAFF
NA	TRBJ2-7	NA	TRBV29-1	TGCAGCGTTAGGGCAGGAACGGTGTACGAGCAGTACTTC	CSVRAGTVYEQYF
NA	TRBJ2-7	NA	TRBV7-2	TGTGCCAGCAGCTTAGCCCCCATCGGGTTATCCATGCGGGAGCAGTACTTC	CASSLAPIGLSMREQYF
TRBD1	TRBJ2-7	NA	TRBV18	TGTGCCAGCTCGCCGAGGACAGGGGACGAGCAGTACTTC	CASSPRTGDEQYF
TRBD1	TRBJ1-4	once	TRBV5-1	TGCGCCAGCAGCAGGGACAGGAGAACGACTAATGAAAAACTGTTTTTT	CASSRDRRTTNEKLFF